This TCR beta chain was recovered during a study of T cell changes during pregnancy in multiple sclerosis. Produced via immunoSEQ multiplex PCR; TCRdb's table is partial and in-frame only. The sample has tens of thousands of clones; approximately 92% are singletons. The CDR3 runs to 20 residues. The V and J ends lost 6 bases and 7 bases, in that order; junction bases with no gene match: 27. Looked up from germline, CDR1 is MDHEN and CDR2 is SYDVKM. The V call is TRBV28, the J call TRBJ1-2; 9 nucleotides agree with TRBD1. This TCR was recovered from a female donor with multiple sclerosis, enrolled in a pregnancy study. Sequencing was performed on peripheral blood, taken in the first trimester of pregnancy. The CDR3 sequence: CASSSTSSPMFDRGGSGYTF. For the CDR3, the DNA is TGTGCCAGCAGCTCCACCTCATCCCCCATGTTCGACAGGGGGGGGAGTGGCTACACCTTC.